A single sample gave rise to the 21 T cell receptor beta chains below, sequenced in a study of vaccination and CD4 T cells after COVID-19. As to treatment: approximately 11-day PBMC culture with coronavirus spike peptide pools or control peptides (ViraFEST assay). CD4+ T cells that came from the unexposed donor were collected before the COVID-19 pandemic (2011-2018). The Oncomine TCR Beta short-read assay sequenced DNA from cultured CD4+ T cells. TCRdb ran MiXCR on the PCR reads and lists one entry per CDR3 protein. The table has about 280 distinct CDR3 sequences, roughly a tenth seen once; the top ten hold about 25%. What these receptors recognize is not known. Material: CD4+ T cells from blood, cultured in vitro. The receptors derive from a human donor in good health.

In this sample, this clonotype is medium-sized. J is TRBJ1-5 and V is TRBV5-1; D is ambiguous. CDR3 size: 15 residues. CDR1 SGHRS and CDR2 YFSETQ come from the germline V gene. Trimming removed 3 bases at V and 9 bases at J, with 19 bases between. The CDR3 reads CASSSSGPKSGPQHF. The CDR3 DNA follows: TGCGCCAGCAGCTCTTCAGGTCCAAAAAGCGGGCCCCAGCATTTT.

By share, this clonotype ranks as large. The V call is TRBV6-5, the J call TRBJ1-1, with D hard to call. Trimming removed 0 bases at V and 4 bases at J, with 6 bases between. Germline assignment: CDR1 MNHEY and CDR2 SVGAGI. The CDR3 length is 13 residues. The CDR3, as DNA: TGTGCCAGCAGTTACTCGTTGTCCACTGAAGCTTTCTTT. Amino acids: CASSYSLSTEAFF.

This clonotype is labeled hyperexpanded. V gene TRBV6-1 combines with J gene TRBJ2-1, with 8 bases aligning to TRBD2. Germline V CDR1 and CDR2: MNHNS, SASEGT. V lost 8 bases, J lost 10 bases, and 10 bases stayed unmatched. The CDR3 is 13 amino acids. CDR3 loop: CASSGGGGWEQFF. For the CDR3, the DNA is TGTGCCAGCTCGGGGGGGGGCGGCTGGGAGCAGTTCTTC.

In its sample, this clonotype ranks as large (0.1 to 1%). This rearrangement joins TRBV6-1 to TRBJ1-4; 11 nucleotides agree with TRBD1. The CDR3 is made up of 16 amino acids. The germline gives CDR1 MNHNS, CDR2 SASEGT. V lost 6 bases and J lost 2; bases outside the gene matches: 5. CDR3 amino acids: CASRGTGGATNEKLFF. The CDR3 nucleotides are TGTGCCAGCAGAGGGACAGGGGGGGCCACTAATGAAAAACTGTTTTTT.

By share, this clonotype ranks as medium-sized. The J gene is TRBJ1-4, the V gene TRBV4-1; D unresolved. CDR3 length equals 15 residues. Per germline, CDR1 MGHRA and CDR2 YSYEKL. Trimming took 1 base from V and 3 from J, leaving 9 bases between them. In nucleotides, the CDR3 is TGCGCCAGCAGCCAAGTCGGGTTGCCTAATGAAAAACTGTTTTTT. Encoded protein: CASSQVGLPNEKLFF.

This clonotype turned up a few times. The chain has TRBV9 and TRBJ2-1, with D possibly matching TRBD2 (5 bases). V dropped 4 bases and J dropped 2 bases, with 13 bases sitting between them. The CDR3 totals 15 residues. Germline values: CDR1 SGDLS, CDR2 YYNGEE. In nucleotides, the CDR3 is TGTGCCAGCAGCTGGAGTAGCGATCCCTACAATGAGCAGTTCTTC. It codes for CASSWSSDPYNEQFF.

This clonotype is large within its sample. This chain joins TRBV19 and TRBJ2-6; D tentatively reads TRBD1 or TRBD2 (6 bases each). The CDR3 consists of 19 residues. V dropped 4 bases and J dropped 1 base, with 20 bases sitting between them. CDR1 and CDR2 from the germline V gene are LNHDA and SQIVND (reference sequence). The CDR3 DNA reads TGTGCCAGTAGTACCCTGACAGGAGGGAGCCGATCTGGGGCCAACGTCCTGACTTTC. Its translation: CASSTLTGGSRSGANVLTF.

This clonotype rates as large. The chain is built from TRBV18 and TRBJ1-6, with 9 bases lining up with TRBD1. There are 16 residues in the CDR3. The J segment lost 4 bases and the V segment lost 0 bases, leaving 1 base of the junction unmatched. In germline, CDR1 is KGHSH, CDR2 LQKENI. CDR3 loop: CASSPPGQGYNSPLHF. CDR3 bases: TGTGCCAGCTCACCACCGGGACAGGGATATAATTCACCCCTCCACTTT.

This clonotype is large. The chain uses TRBV6-1 and TRBJ2-3; a weak D match, TRBD1 (6 bases). CDR1 MNHNS and CDR2 SASEGT come from the germline V gene. The CDR3 contains 14 residues. The V end lost 6 bases, the J end lost 6 bases, and 16 bases lay between the germline ends. CDR3 sequence reads: CASRKLTGYDTQYF. DNA of the CDR3: TGTGCCAGCAGAAAACTTACAGGGTATGATACGCAGTATTTT.

Judged by abundance, this clonotype is medium-sized. The rearrangement joins TRBV7-2 to TRBJ2-3; a weak D match, TRBD2 (6 bases). The CDR3 extends over 13 amino acids. Germline CDR1 and CDR2: SGHTA and FQGNSA. V was clipped by 5 bases and J by 4 bases, with 10 bases between them. Here the CDR3 reads CASSAGLADTQYF. CDR3 sequence (DNA): TGTGCCAGCAGCGCGGGACTGGCAGATACGCAGTATTTT.

J is TRBJ2-7 and V is TRBV20-1, with 10 bases fitting TRBD2. The CDR3 has 13 amino acids. CDR1 DFQATT and CDR2 SNEGSKA come from the germline V gene (reference sequence). V dropped 6 bases and J dropped 7; count of bases not matched to a gene: 9. The CDR3 DNA is TGCAGTGCGCGTCTAGCGGGAGTGGGGGAGCAGTACTTC. It translates to CSARLAGVGEQYF.

The chain has TRBV3-1 and TRBJ2-1; 12 bases map to TRBD2. Germline CDR1 LGHDT, CDR2 YNNKEL (reference sequence). The CDR3 totals 18 residues. The trim removed 3 bases at V and 4 bases at J, leaving 10 bases unmatched. The CDR3 DNA reads TGTGCCAGCAGCCACCCCCTCCGGACTAGCGGGACTTACAATGAGCAGTTCTTC. Encoded protein: CASSHPLRTSGTYNEQFF.

This clonotype is large within its sample. This chain uses TRBV19 with TRBJ2-7; either TRBD1 or TRBD2 may fit D (5 bases each). V shed 1 base and J shed 7 bases, with 17 bases lying between them. Germline V gives CDR1 LNHDA, CDR2 SQIVND (reference sequence). The CDR3 is 15 residues long. The CDR3 bases are TGTGCCAGTAGTATAGGGGGCATCTTTCGGGGAGAGCAGTACTTC. It is translated as CASSIGGIFRGEQYF. Together with reference TRBV19 and TRBJ2-7, the CDR3 gives the full variable domain: DGGITQSPKYLFRKEGQNVTLSCEQNLNHDAMYWYRQDPGQGLRLIYYSQIVNDFQKGDIAEGYSVSREKKESFPLTVTSAQKNPTAFYLCASSIGGIFRGEQYFGPGTRLTVT.

This clonotype is large by share. The V call is TRBV2, the J call TRBJ1-1, with D unclear. V lost 7 bases, J lost 11 bases, and 14 bases lay in between. This CDR3 has 11 amino acids. Germline V lookup: CDR1 SNHLY, CDR2 FYNNEI. The CDR3, as DNA: TGTGCCAGCAATGTTGACGGATCTGCTTTCTTT. Amino acids: CASNVDGSAFF. Combining the CDR3 with reference TRBV2 and TRBJ1-1 gives the whole variable domain EPEVTQTPSHQVTQMGQEVILRCVPISNHLYFYWYRQILGQKVEFLVSFYNNEISEKSEIFDDQFSVERPDGSNFTLKIRSTKLEDSAMYFCASNVDGSAFFGQGTRLTVV.

By share, this clonotype ranks as large. V usage is TRBV28 and J usage is TRBJ2-7; 10 nucleotides agree with TRBD2. V lost 5 bases, J lost 3 bases, and 4 bases stayed unmatched. The CDR3 extends over 14 amino acids. The germline V gene has CDR1 MDHEN and CDR2 SYDVKM. The CDR3 here is CASSEASGSYEQYF. The CDR3, as DNA: TGTGCCAGCAGTGAGGCTAGCGGGAGCTACGAGCAGTACTTC.

This clonotype was detected only a few times. This chain joins TRBV18 and TRBJ1-3; TRBD1 might be the D (5 bases). Trimming pared 0 bases from V and 2 bases from J, leaving 14 bases between. Germline V gives CDR1 KGHSH, CDR2 LQKENI. This CDR3 is 17 amino acids long. CDR3 nucleotide sequence: TGTGCCAGCTCACCACCGGGCAGGGACGGGGCTGGAAACACCATATATTTT. Translation gives CASSPPGRDGAGNTIYF. Variable domain in full (rest from reference TRBV18 and TRBJ1-3): NAGVMQNPRHLVRRRGQEARLRCSPMKGHSHVYWYRQLPEEGLKFMVYLQKENIIDESGMPKERFSAEFPKEGPSILRIQQVVRGDSAAYFCASSPPGRDGAGNTIYFGEGSWLTVV.

This clonotype is judged large. The chain is built from TRBV6-1 and TRBJ1-2, with TRBD1 matching over 8 bases. Germline V gene lookup returns CDR1 MNHNS and CDR2 SASEGT. V lost 8 bases and J lost 3; bases outside the gene matches: 5. CDR3 size: 13 residues. CDR3 in DNA: TGTGCCAGCTCGCAGGGGGCTGACTATGGCTACACCTTC. It specifies CASSQGADYGYTF.

This clonotype rates as large (0.1 to 1%). The chain uses TRBV29-1 and TRBJ1-2; perhaps TRBD1 as D (5 bases). The CDR3 is 12 amino acids. Trimming stripped 5 bases from V and 5 bases from J, with 12 bases between. Looked up from germline, CDR1 is SQVTM and CDR2 is ANQGSEA. The CDR3 nucleotides read TGCAGCGTTTCCGGGACGGCTTATGGCTACACCTTC. Its translation is CSVSGTAYGYTF.

This clonotype came up a few times. V is TRBV2 and J is TRBJ1-2; D ambiguous. The CDR3 length is 13 residues. Per the germline V gene, CDR1 is SNHLY and CDR2 is FYNNEI. Trimming took off 1 base at V and 3 bases at J, with 6 bases between the two ends. CDR3 nucleotide sequence: TGTGCCAGCAGTGAAGGGGGATACTATGGCTACACCTTC. It is translated as CASSEGGYYGYTF. The variable domain in full, completed from reference TRBV2 and TRBJ1-2, reads EPEVTQTPSHQVTQMGQEVILRCVPISNHLYFYWYRQILGQKVEFLVSFYNNEISEKSEIFDDQFSVERPDGSNFTLKIRSTKLEDSAMYFCASSEGGYYGYTFGSGTRLTVV.

By share, this clonotype ranks as large. The chain combines TRBV27 with TRBJ1-4; D remains unclear. CDR1 MNHEY and CDR2 SMNVEV come from the germline V gene (reference sequence). The CDR3 loop spans 13 amino acids. V was shortened by 6 bases and J by 3 bases, with 8 bases between the two germline ends. The CDR3 DNA reads TGTGCCAGCAGCCGGAGGGCTAATGAAAAACTGTTTTTT. It is translated as CASSRRANEKLFF.

By sample fraction, this clonotype is large (0.1 to 1%). This chain connects TRBV2 to TRBJ1-4; D is ambiguous. Trimming left V 8 bases short and J 8 bases short, with 15 bases between. The CDR3 sequence is 13 residues long. CDR1 is SNHLY, CDR2 FYNNEI, per germline. This chain's CDR3 is CASCQAPQEKLFF. CDR3 DNA: TGTGCCAGCTGCCAGGCCCCACAGGAAAAACTGTTTTTT.